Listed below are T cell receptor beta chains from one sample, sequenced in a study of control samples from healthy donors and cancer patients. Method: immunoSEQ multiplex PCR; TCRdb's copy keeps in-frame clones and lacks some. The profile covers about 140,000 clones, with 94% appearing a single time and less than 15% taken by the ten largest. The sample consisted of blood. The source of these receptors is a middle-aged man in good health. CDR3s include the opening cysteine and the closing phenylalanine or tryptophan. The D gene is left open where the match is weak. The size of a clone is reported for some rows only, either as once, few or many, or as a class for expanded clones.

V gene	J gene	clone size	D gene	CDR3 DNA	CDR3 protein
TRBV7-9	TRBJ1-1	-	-	TGTGCCAGCAGCTTAGGGAGGAACACTGAAGCTTTCTTT	CASSLGRNTEAFF
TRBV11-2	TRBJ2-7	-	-	TGTGCCAGCAGCTTAGGGCAGACAGAAACCTACGAGCAGTACTTC	CASSLGQTETYEQYF
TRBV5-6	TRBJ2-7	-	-	TGTGCCAGCAGCTTGATAACAGGGGAGGTCTACGAGCAGTACTTC	CASSLITGEVYEQYF
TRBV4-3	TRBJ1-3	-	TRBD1	TGCGCCAGCAGCCAAGATACAGGGGTGGTTGGAAACACCATATATTTT	CASSQDTGVVGNTIYF
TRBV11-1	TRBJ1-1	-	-	TGTGCCAGCAGCTTAGATGGTCAGCGGAACACTGAAGCTTTCTTT	CASSLDGQRNTEAFF
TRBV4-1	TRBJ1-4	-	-	TGCGCCAGCAGCTTTCTACCGGTCGCAGAAAAACTGTTTTTT	CASSFLPVAEKLFF
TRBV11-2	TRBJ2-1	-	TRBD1	TGTGCCAGCACCATACGGGACAGGGGTAGGAATGAGCAGTTCTTC	CASTIRDRGRNEQFF
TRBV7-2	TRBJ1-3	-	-	TGTGCCAGCAGCTTAAGGATCGGCTCTGTTGGAAACACCATATATTTT	CASSLRIGSVGNTIYF
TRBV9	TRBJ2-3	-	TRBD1	TGTGCCAGCAGCCCTACGACAGGGGGCCGGGCAGATACGCAGTATTTT	CASSPTTGGRADTQYF
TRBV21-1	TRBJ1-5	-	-	TGTGCCAGCAGCAAAGCTGGGGGACACCTGAGCAATCAGCCCCAGCATTTT	CASSKAGGHLSNQPQHF
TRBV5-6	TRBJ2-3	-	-	TGTGCCAGCAGGATCCACGGGGCGCTAACAGATACGCAGTATTTT	CASRIHGALTDTQYF
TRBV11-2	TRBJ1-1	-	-	TGTGCCAGCAGCTTACGGGGCTTGGCAGCTTTCTTT	CASSLRGLAAFF
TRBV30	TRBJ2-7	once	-	TGTGCCTGGGGGGGCCTCTCCTACGAGCAGTACTTC	CAWGGLSYEQYF
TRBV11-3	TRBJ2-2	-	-	TGTGCCAGCAGCCCAGCGGCTCCCGGGGGCGGGGAGCTGTTTTTT	CASSPAAPGGGELFF
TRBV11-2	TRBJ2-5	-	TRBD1	TGTGCCAGCAGCTTAGGACAGGGTCCGTCCCAGTACTTC	CASSLGQGPSQYF
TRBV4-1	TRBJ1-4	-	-	TGCGCCAGCAGCCAAGTTTTTTCGGACATCCGGGAAAAACTGTTTTTT	CASSQVFSDIREKLFF
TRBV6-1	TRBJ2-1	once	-	TGTGCCAGCAGTGAAGAAGGGTTTGGTGAGCAGTTCTTC	CASSEEGFGEQFF
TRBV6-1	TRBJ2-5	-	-	TGTGCCAGCAGTGAACCGCCGGCGGTTTGGACCCAGTACTTC	CASSEPPAVWTQYF
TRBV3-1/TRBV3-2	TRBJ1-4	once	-	TGTGCCAGCAGCCATCTCTGGGCACGTGTTTCGGGGGAAAAACTGTTTTTT	CASSHLWARVSGEKLFF
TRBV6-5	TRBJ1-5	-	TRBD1	TGTGCCAGCACCCCGACAGGGTATAGCAATCAGCCCCAGCATTTT	CASTPTGYSNQPQHF
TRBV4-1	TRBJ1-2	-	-	TGCGCCAGCAGCCACGGACGGACAGTCACTAACTATGGCTACACCTTC	CASSHGRTVTNYGYTF
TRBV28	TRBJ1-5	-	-	TGTGCCATATCGAGGGGGTATAATCAGCCCCAGCATTTT	CAISRGYNQPQHF
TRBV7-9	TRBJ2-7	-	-	TGTGCCAGCAGCTTACTGGGAGCCTCCTACGAGCAGTACTTC	CASSLLGASYEQYF
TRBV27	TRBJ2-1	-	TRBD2	TGTGCCAGCACCAAAGGGGGACTAGCGGGACGCGAGCAGTTCTTC	CASTKGGLAGREQFF
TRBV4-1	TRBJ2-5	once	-	TGCGCCAGCAGCCAAGATGCGAGACAGCAAGAGACCCAGTACTTC	CASSQDARQQETQYF
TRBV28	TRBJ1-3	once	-	TGTGCCAGCAGTTCCTCTCTAACAGAACTACTCGGAAACACCATATATTTT	CASSSSLTELLGNTIYF
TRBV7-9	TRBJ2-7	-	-	TGTGCCAGCAGCCTTAGCGGTTTCTCCTACGAGCAGTACTTC	CASSLSGFSYEQYF
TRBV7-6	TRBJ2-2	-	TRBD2	TGTGCCAGCAGCTTAGAACTAGCGGGGAACACCGGGGAGCTGTTTTTT	CASSLELAGNTGELFF
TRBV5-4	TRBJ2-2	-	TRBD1	TGTGCCAGCAGCTTCCAGGGGGCCGGGGAGCTGTTTTTT	CASSFQGAGELFF
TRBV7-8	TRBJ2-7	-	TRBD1	TGTGCCAGCAGCCTTTTTCATGTTTTCCGGGACAGAGCCTACGAGCAGTACTTC	CASSLFHVFRDRAYEQYF
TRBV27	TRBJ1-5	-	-	TGTGCCAGCAGCCAAAGCAATCAGCCCCAGCATTTT	CASSQSNQPQHF
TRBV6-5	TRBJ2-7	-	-	TGTGCCAGCGCCGTCGAAACAAGCTCCTACGAGCAGTACTTC	CASAVETSSYEQYF
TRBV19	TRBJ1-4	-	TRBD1	TGTGCCAGTAGTATACGGGGGACAGGTTCAACTAATGAAAAACTGTTTTTT	CASSIRGTGSTNEKLFF
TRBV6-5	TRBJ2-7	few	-	TGTGCCAGCAGCTCGGTAGGGTATGAAGGCTACGAGCAGTACTTC	CASSSVGYEGYEQYF
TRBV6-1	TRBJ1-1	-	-	TGTGCCAGCAGTGAAGCCCACATGGGGGCTGAAGCTTTCTTT	CASSEAHMGAEAFF
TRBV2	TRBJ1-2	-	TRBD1	TGTGCCAGCAGTCGGGACAGGGAGTTTCCCTATGGCTACACCTTC	CASSRDREFPYGYTF
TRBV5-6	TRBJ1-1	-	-	TGTGCCAGCAGCTTCAGAGGGCTTGGGACTGAAGCTTTCTTT	CASSFRGLGTEAFF
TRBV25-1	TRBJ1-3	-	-	TGTGCCAGCACCACTCCGGGCTCTGGAAACACCATATATTTT	CASTTPGSGNTIYF
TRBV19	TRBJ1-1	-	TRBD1	TGTGCCAGTACCCAGGGGGCGCGGACTGAAGCTTTCTTT	CASTQGARTEAFF
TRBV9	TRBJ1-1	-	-	TGTGCCAGCAGCGATAAGAACCGAGGAGAAGCTTTCTTT	CASSDKNRGEAFF